The TCR beta chain described here comes from a study of blood T cell repertoires in COVID-19. Only one count was recorded for this clone. Germline CDR1 is ENHRY and CDR2 is SYGVKD. The trim removed 5 bases at V and 6 bases at J, leaving 11 bases unmatched. The CDR3 is 16 amino acids. Sequencing used immunoSEQ multiplex PCR; TCRdb keeps in-frame clones, though not all of them. The table has roughly 230,000 clones, roughly 85% seen once; the top ten hold 4.5% to 6%. This TCR was sampled from a middle-aged man with COVID-19, enrolled during active disease. The chain is built from TRBV10-3 and TRBJ2-3; 10 nucleotides match TRBD1. The sequenced material came from peripheral blood. The CDR3 region has the DNA TGTGCCATCAGTATACAGGACAGGGGGGAGTTCGATACGCAGTATTTT. This encodes CAISIQDRGEFDTQYF.